This entry lists 25 T cell receptor beta chains sequenced from one sample in a study of cytomegalovirus exposure and HLA in healthy donors. PCR primers comprised 60 Vbeta and 13 Jbeta primers. The protocol was immunoSEQ multiplex PCR, while the TCRdb copy is restricted to in-frame clones and leaves out a portion. The sample comprises about 95,000 clones, around four fifths of which are singletons, and roughly 4.3% rests with the top ten. What was sequenced was PBMCs. The receptors shown here come from a woman in her forties in good health and CMV-seropositive.

The gene calls are TRBV28 and TRBJ2-1, with D maybe TRBD2 (6 bases). CDR3 size: 14 residues. The germline V gene has CDR1 MDHEN and CDR2 SYDVKM. V dropped 7 bases and J dropped 5 bases, with 15 bases sitting between them. The DNA for the CDR3 is TGTGCCAGCACCCGGGGCGGAGGGGACAATGAGCAGTTCTTC. Translated: CASTRGGGDNEQFF.

The rearrangement uses TRBV7-9 and TRBJ2-1, with D possibly being TRBD2 (6 bases). Between the trimmed V and J ends, which lost 11 bases and 3 bases, there was a span of 14 bases. The CDR3 extends over 13 amino acids. CDR1 is SEHNR, CDR2 FQNEAQ, per germline (reference sequence). CDR3 residues: CAGAGSFYNEQFF. The DNA for the CDR3 is TGTGCCGGGGCCGGGAGTTTCTACAATGAGCAGTTCTTC.

This clone was seen a handful of times. The chain has TRBV5-6 and TRBJ1-2; D ambiguous. Germline V lookup: CDR1 SGHDT, CDR2 YYEEEE. V lost 0 bases, J lost 1 base, and 19 bases lay in between. This CDR3 has 18 residues. Here the CDR3 DNA reads TGTGCCAGCAGCTTGGATCCGGCCTTGACTAGGGTTAACTATGGCTACACCTTC. Its protein product is CASSLDPALTRVNYGYTF.

This sequence joins TRBV5-4 and TRBJ1-2, with D possibly TRBD1 on 5 matching bases. Per germline, CDR1 SGHNT and CDR2 YYREEE (reference sequence). This CDR3 is 14 amino acids long. V shed 4 bases and J shed 3 bases, with 13 bases lying between them. In nucleotides, the CDR3 is TGTGCCAGCAGCCCGGGGCGGAGGGACTATGGCTACACCTTC. As protein: CASSPGRRDYGYTF. The full variable domain, its missing parts supplied by reference TRBV5-4 and TRBJ1-2, is ETGVTQSPTHLIKTRGQQVTLRCSSQSGHNTVSWYQQALGQGPQFIFQYYREEENGRGNFPPRFSGLQFPNYSSELNVNALELDDSALYLCASSPGRRDYGYTFGSGTRLTVV.

This clone was detected only once. This chain joins TRBV30 and TRBJ1-1; 8 bases align to TRBD1. The CDR3 is made up of 16 amino acids. Germline CDR1 GTSNPN, CDR2 SVGIG (reference sequence). J lost 0 bases, V lost 3 bases, and 9 bases had no gene match. The CDR3 DNA reads TGTGCCTGGAGGCAACAGGGGGGGTTTGTGAACACTGAAGCTTTCTTT. Translating it yields CAWRQQGGFVNTEAFF.

This rearrangement joins TRBV6-1 to TRBJ2-1; D perhaps matches TRBD2 (6 bases). The V gene lost 10 bases and the J gene lost 4 bases, with 14 bases spanning the gap. Germline V gene lookup returns CDR1 MNHNS and CDR2 SASEGT. CDR3 length: 13 residues. The CDR3 reads CATRLGGYNEQFF. As DNA, the CDR3 is TGTGCCACCCGGCTTGGGGGGTACAATGAGCAGTTCTTC.

The rearrangement uses TRBV6-1 and TRBJ2-5; 9 bases map to TRBD1. CDR1 is MNHNS and CDR2 is SASEGT in the germline V gene. The CDR3 consists of 15 residues. V dropped 5 bases and J dropped 4; count of bases not matched to a gene: 8. The CDR3 nucleotides are TGTGCCAGCAGTTCAAACTCGGGACAGGGAGAGACCCAGTACTTC. This gives the protein CASSSNSGQGETQYF.

The chain uses TRBV1 and TRBJ2-1; TRBD2, as called in the table, went unchecked against the DNA. TRBV1 is marked as a pseudogene. The CDR3 is 17 amino acids. The chain's CDR3 is CTSSQVQTSGSSNEQFF. The CDR3 DNA reads TGCACCAGCAGCCAAGTCCAGACTAGCGGGAGCTCCAATGAGCAGTTCTTC.

The chain carries TRBV25-1 and TRBJ2-2; TRBD1 aligns across 7 bases. CDR1 and CDR2 (germline): MGHDK, SYGVNS. CDR3 length equals 15 residues. The ends lost 3 bases at V and 3 bases at J; junction bases unmatched: 4. The CDR3 DNA is TGTGCCAGCAGTGACCTACAGGGGTACACCGGGGAGCTGTTTTTT. It is translated as CASSDLQGYTGELFF.

This clone was recorded a few times. The chain links TRBV9 to TRBJ1-5; TRBD1 matches 7 bases. Trimming took 3 bases from V and 4 from J; bases not matched to a gene: 7. This CDR3 is built from 15 residues. The germline V gene encodes CDR1 SGDLS and CDR2 YYNGEE. CDR3 nucleotides: TGTGCCAGCAGCGCGTCCGGGACAGCTAATCAGCCCCAGCATTTT. Residues: CASSASGTANQPQHF.

The chain employs TRBV2 and TRBJ1-6; TRBD1 matches 7 bases. There are 14 residues in the CDR3. V lost 5 bases to trimming and J lost 8 bases; unmatched junction nucleotides: 6. The germline gives CDR1 SNHLY, CDR2 FYNNEI. The CDR3 is CASSIGTDYSPLHF. The CDR3 region has the DNA TGTGCCAGCAGTATAGGGACAGACTATTCACCCCTCCACTTT.

This clone was detected a few times. V is TRBV10-2 and J is TRBJ2-5, with D perhaps TRBD2 (7 bases). Germline-derived CDR1 and CDR2 are WSHSY and SAAADI. This CDR3 is built from 15 residues. Trimming shortened V by 4 bases and J by 7 bases, and 19 bases separated the two germline ends. Here the CDR3 DNA reads TGCGCCAGCAGTGTAGGGGGAGGGGTAGTTAGGACCCAGTACTTC. Translated: CASSVGGGVVRTQYF.

This clone appeared a single time. The chain carries TRBV5-1 and TRBJ1-2, with a tentative D call TRBD1 (5 bases). The CDR3 has 16 residues. The germline gives CDR1 SGHRS, CDR2 YFSETQ. V gave up 2 bases and J gave up 5 bases, with 19 bases separating them. Here the CDR3 DNA reads TGCGCCAGCAGCTTCGGACACACAACTGTGGCTTATGGCTACACCTTC. Protein: CASSFGHTTVAYGYTF.

The chain uses TRBV11-2 and TRBJ1-1, with a weak D call TRBD1 (5 bases). This CDR3 has 11 amino acids. Germline values: CDR1 SGHAT, CDR2 FQNNGV. The ends were cut back, 8 bases at V and 5 bases at J, with 9 bases in the middle. The CDR3 here is CASRRGTEAFF. CDR3 nucleotide sequence: TGTGCCAGCCGGCGGGGGACTGAAGCTTTCTTT.

The genes are TRBV19 and TRBJ1-1; 7 bases map to TRBD1. Germline values: CDR1 LNHDA, CDR2 SQIVND (reference sequence). The V segment lost 5 bases and the J segment 0 bases; nucleotides outside the gene matches: 0. This CDR3 has 13 amino acids. CDR3 residues: CASSDRVNTEAFF. CDR3 nucleotides: TGTGCCAGTAGTGACAGGGTGAACACTGAAGCTTTCTTT.

The chain is built from TRBV30 and TRBJ2-3; D remains ambiguous. Germline CDR1 reads GTSNPN; CDR2 reads SVGIG (reference sequence). V was shortened by 5 bases and J by 4 bases, with 10 bases between the two germline ends. CDR3 length: 12 residues. The CDR3 spells CAWEGVSDTQYF. The CDR3 nucleotides are TGTGCCTGGGAAGGAGTCTCAGATACGCAGTATTTT.

V is TRBV2 and J is TRBJ2-2, with 9 bases fitting TRBD2. Germline assignment: CDR1 SNHLY and CDR2 FYNNEI. The CDR3 spans 15 residues. V shed 7 bases and J 6 bases; nucleotides not matched to a gene: 9. CDR3 DNA sequence: TGTGCCAGCATCGGGCCTAGCGGGGCCCCCGGGGAGCTGTTTTTT. Protein product: CASIGPSGAPGELFF.

The chain employs TRBV2 and TRBJ2-7; 13 positions match TRBD2. With 6 bases clipped from V and 7 bases from J, the junction kept 6 bases outside the gene matches. The CDR3 covers 14 residues. Looked up from germline, CDR1 is SNHLY and CDR2 is FYNNEI. The CDR3 loop reads CASRGTSGTTEQYF. The CDR3 DNA is TGTGCCAGCAGGGGGACTAGCGGGACCACGGAGCAGTACTTC.

The rearrangement links TRBV29-1 to TRBJ1-3; no reliable D call. This CDR3 region has 14 residues. CDR1 is SQVTM, CDR2 ANQGSEA, per germline. V lost 5 bases and J 0 bases, leaving 11 bases between the germline ends. The CDR3 sequence: CSVTVYNSGNTIYF. Written as DNA, the CDR3 is TGCAGCGTTACAGTGTACAACTCTGGAAACACCATATATTTT.

This clone has a single count. The chain couples TRBV11-2 to TRBJ2-5; the D is unclear. The V and J ends lost 0 bases and 5 bases respectively, with 7 bases between them. Germline V gives CDR1 SGHAT, CDR2 FQNNGV. The CDR3 contains 13 residues. The CDR3 sequence is CASSLERLETQYF. The CDR3 nucleotides are TGTGCCAGCAGCTTAGAGCGTCTCGAGACCCAGTACTTC.

The J gene is TRBJ2-7, the V gene TRBV9; 7 bases fit TRBD1. With V trimmed by 0 bases and J by 1 base, 4 bases remained unmatched. Germline CDR1 reads SGDLS; CDR2 reads YYNGEE. The CDR3 length is 15 residues. CDR3 nucleotides: TGTGCCAGCAGCGTAGGGGGGACAGCTTCCTACGAGCAGTACTTC. The encoded protein is CASSVGGTASYEQYF.

The chain couples TRBV12-5 to TRBJ2-3, with 14 bases fitting TRBD2. CDR3 length: 16 residues. Germline CDR1 and CDR2: LGHNT and FRNRAP. V was clipped by 6 bases and J by 8 bases; unmatched bases: 10. The CDR3 nucleotides are TGTGCTAGTGGACCCGGGACTAGCGGGAGAGGGAGTACGCAGTATTTT. This sequence encodes CASGPGTSGRGSTQYF.

There are a few counts of this clone. This chain links TRBV29-1 with TRBJ1-2; TRBD1 aligns across 10 bases. J gave up 4 bases and V 7 bases, and 6 bases lay outside the gene matches. The CDR3 is 13 residues long. CDR1 and CDR2 (germline): SQVTM, ANQGSEA. CDR3 region: CSAGTGEGYGYTF. CDR3 nucleotide sequence: TGCAGCGCTGGGACAGGGGAAGGCTATGGCTACACCTTC.

The chain is built from TRBV11-1 and TRBJ2-7, with TRBD1 matching 9 bases. The V segment lost 2 bases and the J segment 1 base; nucleotides outside the gene matches: 3. The CDR3 has 15 residues. Germline loops: CDR1 SGHAT, CDR2 FQDESV (reference sequence). CDR3 sequence: CASSLTGGVSYEQYF. The CDR3 nucleotides are TGTGCCAGCAGCTTAACAGGGGGCGTATCCTACGAGCAGTACTTC.

This clone was counted between two and nine times. This chain uses TRBV7-8 with TRBJ1-1; D perhaps matches TRBD1 (5 bases). The CDR3 loop spans 19 amino acids. CDR1 is SGHVS, CDR2 FQNEAQ, per germline. The V gene lost 1 base and the J gene lost 1 base, with 22 bases spanning the gap. The CDR3, as DNA: TGTGCCAGCAGCTTAGGGGCGATCCTAGAACAGGTGAGGAACACTGAAGCTTTCTTT. Its translation: CASSLGAILEQVRNTEAFF.